The 25 T cell receptor beta chains below come from one sample, sequenced in a study of graft-versus-host responses after intestinal transplantation. What these receptors recognize is not known. Only in-frame clones appear in the TCRdb table, and some are missing; sequencing was by immunoSEQ multiplex PCR. The table has just under 90,000 clones, 75% to 90% seen once. The sequences come from unstimulated CD8+ T cells sorted from spleen or lymph node cells, collected before intestinal transplant. All receptors come from a human donor who received an intestinal transplant.

The chain uses TRBV6-5 and TRBJ2-7, with TRBD1 as a possible D gene (5 bases). Germline V gene lookup returns CDR1 MNHEY and CDR2 SVGAGI. The CDR3 contains 14 residues. The germline V and J ends were trimmed by 2 bases and 4 bases, with 12 bases remaining between them. The CDR3 loop reads CASSYQGPGYEQYF. The DNA for the CDR3 is TGTGCCAGCAGTTACCAGGGCCCCGGATACGAGCAGTACTTC.

V usage is TRBV5-4 and J usage is TRBJ2-1, with D possibly TRBD2 on 5 matching bases. With 2 bases removed from V and 4 bases from J, the gap between germline ends came to 7 bases. This CDR3 contains 13 residues. Germline V gene sequence: CDR1 SGHNT, CDR2 YYREEE (reference sequence). The CDR3 DNA sequence: TGTGCCAGCAGCTTACGCGGGTACAATGAGCAGTTCTTC. Its protein is CASSLRGYNEQFF.

In its sample, this clone was seen once. The chain carries TRBV6-7 and TRBJ1-1, with D perhaps TRBD1 (6 bases). Being an ORF, TRBV6-7 has a function that is uncertain. Trimming left V 0 bases short and J 6 bases short, with 8 bases between. The CDR3 sequence is 13 residues long. The CDR3 reads CASSYSKGAEAFF. The CDR3 DNA reads TGTGCCAGCAGTTACTCGAAGGGGGCTGAAGCTTTCTTT.

The chain uses TRBV5-1 and TRBJ1-1, with 7 bases identical to TRBD1. The junction had 7 bases not matched to a gene; V was cut back by 2 bases and J by 6 bases. Germline assignment: CDR1 SGHRS and CDR2 YFSETQ. This CDR3 contains 14 residues. This chain's CDR3 is CASSFTTGRSEAFF. CDR3 nucleotides: TGCGCCAGCAGCTTTACGACAGGGAGGTCTGAAGCTTTCTTT.

The genes are TRBV6-5 and TRBJ2-7; D not resolved. V lost 2 bases and J lost 3, with 8 bases in between. The CDR3 has 13 residues. Per germline, CDR1 MNHEY and CDR2 SVGAGI. CDR3 amino acids: CASSYGLGYEQYF. CDR3 nucleotides: TGTGCCAGCAGTTACGGGCTGGGCTACGAGCAGTACTTC.

V and J are TRBV11-1 and TRBJ2-3; 9 positions agree with TRBD2. The CDR3 contains 15 residues. Looked up from germline, CDR1 is SGHAT and CDR2 is FQDESV (reference sequence). Germline trimming cut 3 bases from V and 4 bases from J; bases unmatched to any gene: 5. For the CDR3, the DNA is TGTGCCAGCAGCTTCTGGCGGGGGGGCTCAGATACGCAGTATTTT. It translates to CASSFWRGGSDTQYF.

This rearrangement joins TRBV27 to TRBJ2-2; unclear D gene. Trimming took off 0 bases at V and 2 bases at J, with 13 bases between the two ends. The CDR3 extends over 17 amino acids. Per germline, CDR1 MNHEY and CDR2 SMNVEV (reference sequence). The CDR3 DNA reads TGTGCCAGCAGTTTATCTGGGAATGGCCCCAACACCGGGGAGCTGTTTTTT. Encoded protein: CASSLSGNGPNTGELFF.

J is TRBJ1-1 and V is TRBV7-9; D not certain. This CDR3 is 11 amino acids long. V lost 1 base to trimming and J lost 7 bases, with 4 bases between them. The germline CDR1 and CDR2 sequences are SEHNR and FQNEAQ (reference sequence). The CDR3: CASSLGREAFF. The CDR3 nucleotides read TGTGCCAGCAGCTTAGGCCGTGAAGCTTTCTTT.

The chain recombines TRBV7-6 with TRBJ2-5; tentatively, D is TRBD2 (5 bases). Germline CDR1 SGHVS, CDR2 FNYEAQ. The CDR3 is made up of 16 amino acids. The V end lost 1 base, the J end lost 5 bases, and 17 bases lay between the germline ends. The CDR3 reads CASSLEVAGRGETQYF. The CDR3 DNA is TGTGCCAGCAGCTTAGAGGTTGCCGGCCGCGGGGAGACCCAGTACTTC. Full variable domain (remainder filled in from reference TRBV7-6 and TRBJ2-5): GAGVSQSPRYKVTKRGQDVALRCDPISGHVSLYWYRQALGQGPEFLTYFNYEAQQDKSGLPNDRFSAERPEGSISTLTIQRTEQRDSAMYRCASSLEVAGRGETQYFGPGTRLLVL.

This sequence joins TRBV6-5 and TRBJ2-7, with 8 nucleotides matching TRBD2. The V gene's germline CDR1 is MNHEY and CDR2 SVGAGI. The CDR3 is 15 residues long. The V gene end was trimmed by 2 bases and the J gene end by 1 base; junction bases not matched to a gene: 4. The CDR3 DNA sequence: TGTGCCAGCAGTTACGGGGGCGGGAGGTCCTACGAGCAGTACTTC. This sequence encodes CASSYGGGRSYEQYF.

The V and J genes are TRBV19 and TRBJ1-1; D gene unclear. The CDR3 has 14 residues. The V gene lost 5 bases and the J gene lost 5 bases, with 15 bases spanning the gap. Germline CDR1 and CDR2: LNHDA and SQIVND (reference sequence). For the CDR3, the DNA is TGTGCCAGTAGTTTATCGTCGTGGGAAACTGAAGCTTTCTTT. As protein: CASSLSSWETEAFF.

The rearrangement uses TRBV6-6 and TRBJ1-3, with a weak D call TRBD1 (5 bases). V was cut by 6 bases and J by 4 bases, with 13 bases left in between. Germline V lookup: CDR1 MNHNY, CDR2 SVGAGI (reference sequence). The CDR3 has 14 residues. The CDR3 spells CASSRDSTGNTIYF. CDR3 DNA sequence: TGTGCCAGCAGCAGAGACAGTACCGGAAACACCATATATTTT.

This clone was counted only a few times. The V and J genes are TRBV2 and TRBJ2-2; D is tentatively TRBD1 or TRBD2 (5 bases each). The CDR3 is made up of 17 amino acids. Germline V CDR1 and CDR2: SNHLY, FYNNEI. V lost 6 bases and J lost 0, with 17 bases in between. The CDR3 here is CASSVYRDVPNTGELFF. DNA of the CDR3: TGTGCCAGCAGCGTGTACCGGGACGTCCCGAACACCGGGGAGCTGTTTTTT.

The chain carries TRBV6-1 and TRBJ2-5, with D possibly TRBD1 on 6 matching bases. Germline lookup yields CDR1 MNHNS and CDR2 SASEGT. The V and J ends lost 4 bases and 4 bases respectively, with 16 bases between them. The CDR3 loop spans 15 amino acids. This CDR3 reads CASSGDTLLLETQYF. The CDR3 nucleotides are TGTGCCAGCAGTGGGGACACTTTGCTCCTAGAGACCCAGTACTTC.

CDR3 DNA: TGTGCCAGCAGTGACTCAGGGGGCTATAGCAATCAGCCCCAGCATTTT. Residues: CASSDSGGYSNQPQHF. This chain connects TRBV2 to TRBJ1-5, with 8 bases aligning to TRBD1. Germline CDR1 and CDR2: SNHLY and FYNNEI. The CDR3 spans 16 residues. J gave up 0 bases and V 3 bases, and 4 bases lay outside the gene matches. Based on the CDR3 plus reference TRBV2 and TRBJ1-5, the full variable domain is EPEVTQTPSHQVTQMGQEVILRCVPISNHLYFYWYRQILGQKVEFLVSFYNNEISEKSEIFDDQFSVERPDGSNFTLKIRSTKLEDSAMYFCASSDSGGYSNQPQHFGDGTRLSIL.

This CDR3 is CASSIMSPGQVTATEAFF. The CDR3 coding sequence is TGTGCCAGTAGTATAATGTCCCCGGGACAGGTAACAGCAACTGAAGCTTTCTTT. The chain recombines TRBV19 with TRBJ1-1, with 8 bases aligning to TRBD1. Germline V CDR1 and CDR2: LNHDA, SQIVND (reference sequence). The CDR3 is made up of 18 amino acids. J gave up 5 bases and V 2 bases, and 16 bases lay outside the gene matches.

This chain links TRBV7-9 with TRBJ2-3; no reliable D call. In germline, CDR1 is SEHNR, CDR2 FQNEAQ (reference sequence). The CDR3 contains 15 residues. The V gene lost 0 bases and the J gene lost 4 bases, with 11 bases spanning the gap. CDR3 in DNA: TGTGCCAGCAGCTTAGCGGGTCTTCCCCCAGATACGCAGTATTTT. The encoded protein is CASSLAGLPPDTQYF.

V is TRBV10-3 and J is TRBJ1-1; the D is unclear. The V end lost 7 bases, the J end lost 0 bases, and 12 bases lay between the germline ends. The CDR3 covers 14 residues. Germline CDR1 reads ENHRY; CDR2 reads SYGVKD. CDR3 sequence (DNA): TGTGCCATCACCTCCCCCGGGGTGAACACTGAAGCTTTCTTT. Its translation is CAITSPGVNTEAFF.

The chain recombines TRBV11-2 with TRBJ2-5, with a weak D call TRBD2 (5 bases). The CDR3 contains 15 residues. The V end lost 1 base, the J end lost 6 bases, and 15 bases lay between the germline ends. In germline, CDR1 is SGHAT, CDR2 FQNNGV. The CDR3 protein is CASSLVGPTGKTQYF. DNA for the CDR3: TGTGCCAGCAGCTTAGTAGGGCCAACGGGGAAGACCCAGTACTTC.

This chain's CDR3 is CASSLVSGGTEAFF. The CDR3 DNA reads as TGCGCCAGCAGCTTGGTGTCAGGGGGGACTGAAGCTTTCTTT. V and J are TRBV5-1 and TRBJ1-1, with 7 nucleotides matching TRBD1. The CDR3 sequence is 14 residues long. CDR1 is SGHRS, CDR2 YFSETQ, per germline. V trimming: 0 bases; J trimming: 5 bases; junction bases outside the gene matches: 4.

The V call is TRBV2, the J call TRBJ2-1, with 9 nucleotides matching TRBD2. The germline V gene encodes CDR1 SNHLY and CDR2 FYNNEI. CDR3 size: 17 residues. The V gene end was trimmed by 6 bases and the J gene end by 0 bases; junction bases not matched to a gene: 9. The CDR3 bases are TGTGCCAGCAGGGGTTCCGGGACTAGCTTCTCCTACAATGAGCAGTTCTTC. Its translation is CASRGSGTSFSYNEQFF.

CDR3 residues: CASSLGQGTANYGYTF. CDR3 in DNA: TGTGCCAGCAGCCTAGGACAGGGGACAGCTAACTATGGCTACACCTTC. V usage is TRBV11-2 and J usage is TRBJ1-2; TRBD1 matches 9 bases. Losses at the gene ends were 5 bases for V and 0 bases for J; bases not matched to a gene: 7. The CDR3 consists of 16 residues. From germline, CDR1 is SGHAT and CDR2 FQNNGV.

The chain couples TRBV5-1 to TRBJ2-1; TRBD2 matches at 8 bases. Germline CDR1 SGHRS, CDR2 YFSETQ. Losses at the gene ends were 4 bases for V and 8 bases for J; bases not matched to a gene: 11. This CDR3 has 15 amino acids. The CDR3 coding sequence is TGCGCCAGCAGCCCGGGACTAGACGGGTTCGATGAGCAGTTCTTC. Translated: CASSPGLDGFDEQFF.

V and J are TRBV9 and TRBJ2-5, with TRBD2 identical over 11 bases. Germline CDR1 and CDR2: SGDLS and YYNGEE. V dropped 0 bases and J dropped 2; count of bases not matched to a gene: 6. There are 17 residues in the CDR3. The CDR3 loop reads CASSVAGLAGGQETQYF. In nucleotides, the CDR3 is TGTGCCAGCAGCGTAGCCGGGCTAGCGGGGGGTCAAGAGACCCAGTACTTC.

In its sample, this clone was seen a few times. The chain couples TRBV2 to TRBJ2-5; D ambiguous. In germline, CDR1 is SNHLY, CDR2 FYNNEI. V lost 2 bases, J lost 2 bases, and 15 bases lay in between. The CDR3 extends over 16 amino acids. The CDR3 region is CASSEYAVSNQETQYF. The CDR3 nucleotides read TGTGCCAGCAGTGAATATGCCGTTTCCAATCAAGAGACCCAGTACTTC.